A selection of T cell receptor beta chains follows, all from one sample in a study of blood T cells in healthy people across ages. TCRdb reprocessed the 5' RACE reads via MiXCR and lists one record per CDR3 protein. The sample has more than 1,000,000 distinct CDR3 sequences, roughly a quarter seen once; the top ten hold approximately 0.75%. These data also featured in a second study, about T cells of mothers and their children.

The sample taken for sequencing was blood. The receptor source for this set is a girl aged 2 to 10 in good health. Both conserved end residues are part of each CDR3. D genes are given only for firm matches. The size of a clone is reported for some rows only, either as once, few or many, or as a class for expanded clones.

>few|TRBJ2-3|NA|TRBV15
CATSREPKASSTDTQYF
TGTGCCACCAGCAGAGAACCTAAGGCTTCCAGCACAGATACGCAGTATTTT
>NA|TRBJ1-5|NA|TRBV5-6
CASSRTLAGQPQHF
TGTGCCAGCAGCCGGACACTCGCAGGCCAGCCCCAGCATTTT
>NA|TRBJ2-1|NA|TRBV4-3
CASSQETSSSYNEQFF
TGCGCCAGCAGCCAAGAGACATCAAGCTCCTACAATGAGCAGTTCTTC
>few|TRBJ1-6|NA|TRBV5-1
CASSPVESSYNSPLHF
TGCGCCAGCAGCCCAGTCGAGAGCTCCTATAATTCACCCCTCCACTTT
>few|TRBJ2-1|NA|TRBV4-1
CASRQIGGMHEQFF
TGCGCCAGCAGGCAGATAGGGGGGATGCATGAGCAGTTCTTC
>NA|TRBJ2-5|NA|TRBV29-1
CSVEGATDPQETQYF
TGCAGCGTTGAGGGAGCGACCGACCCTCAAGAGACCCAGTACTTC
>few|TRBJ2-7|TRBD1|TRBV7-6
CASSPGTGPLEQYF
TGTGCCAGCAGCCCCGGGACAGGCCCCCTCGAGCAGTACTTC
>NA|TRBJ1-4|TRBD1|TRBV6-4
CASSETGEGEKLFF
TGTGCCAGCAGTGAGACAGGGGAAGGCGAAAAACTGTTTTTT
>NA|TRBJ2-2|NA|TRBV3-1
CASSQDLSRSTWELFF
TGTGCCAGCAGCCAAGATCTAAGTCGTAGTACCTGGGAGCTGTTTTTT
>once|TRBJ1-2|TRBD1|TRBV3-1
CAATGEDGYTF
TGTGCCGCCACAGGGGAGGATGGCTACACCTTC
>few|TRBJ2-5|TRBD2|TRBV5-6
CASSSRPGGQETQYF
TGTGCCAGCAGCTCAAGACCGGGGGGTCAAGAGACCCAGTACTTC